Below are 5 T cell receptor beta chains sequenced from a single sample in a study of a mutant IDH1 vaccine in newly diagnosed glioma (dated by TCRdb to the early 2020s). The intended sense of this specimen's time point label: baseline, week 1 (first vaccination visit). The treatment or condition label, as the study defines it: pre-vaccination baseline after standard-of-care therapy. To prepare the library, the immunoSEQ multiplex PCR assay was applied. Entries here come from immuneACCESS through TCRdb and include only in-frame sequences with V and J called. Some clones fail to appear in such tables; in the studies checked, an unresolved V gene covers under half of the shortfall, and the cause of the remainder is unknown. The sample data list around 30,000 clones, and about three quarters of these were observed just once. The ten top clones hold about 9.4% of the sample. The sample here was peripheral blood mononuclear cells (PBMCs), taken from a glioma patient treated with radiotherapy, temozolomide or both. The receptors shown here come from a man aged 45 to 65 with glioma. Some clones in this sample may be carry-over from other donors' samples.

V usage is TRBV10-3 and J usage is TRBJ1-4, with D tentatively TRBD1 (5 bases). CDR3 length equals 15 residues. Germline-derived CDR1 and CDR2 are ENHRY and SYGVKD. Deletions cut 3 bases from V and 4 bases from J, with 12 bases between. The CDR3 is CAISDRAGDNEKLFF. The CDR3 DNA reads as TGTGCCATCAGTGACCGGGCGGGGGATAATGAAAAACTGTTTTTT.

This chain links TRBV5-8 with TRBJ1-2; 7 positions agree with TRBD1. The CDR3 runs to 13 residues. Germline V CDR1 and CDR2: SGHTS, YDEGEE. V trimming: 0 bases; J trimming: 7 bases; junction bases outside the gene matches: 3. For the CDR3, the DNA is TGTGCCAGCAGCTTGGGCAGGGGGTCTGGCTACACCTTC. Its protein is CASSLGRGSGYTF. The variable domain in full, with the rest retrieved from reference TRBV5-8 and TRBJ1-2, is EAGVTQSPTHLIKTRGQQATLRCSPISGHTSVYWYQQALGLGLQFLLWYDEGEERNRGNFPPRFSGRQFPNYSSELNVNALELEDSALYLCASSLGRGSGYTFGSGTRLTVV.

This clone was counted a few times. This chain joins TRBV10-2 and TRBJ1-5; the D gene is possibly TRBD1 (6 bases). Germline CDR1 reads WSHSY; CDR2 reads SAAADI. Trimming shortened V by 6 bases and J by 1 base, and 10 bases separated the two germline ends. This CDR3 spans 14 amino acids. For the CDR3, the DNA is TGCGCCAGCAGACCGGGACACAGCAATCAGCCCCAGCATTTT. It specifies CASRPGHSNQPQHF.

This clone was recorded a few times. The V call is TRBV7-2, the J call TRBJ2-5; D may be TRBD1 (5 bases). Trimming took 5 bases from V and 3 from J, leaving 10 bases between them. Germline CDR1 reads SGHTA; CDR2 reads FQGNSA. CDR3 size: 13 residues. CDR3 in DNA: TGTGCCAGCAGCCCCAGGGCGAAAGAGACCCAGTACTTC. The encoded protein is CASSPRAKETQYF.

This clone came up a few times. This rearrangement joins TRBV10-1 to TRBJ1-1; TRBD1 matches at 10 bases. From germline, CDR1 is WNHNN and CDR2 SYGVQD (reference sequence). CDR3 size: 16 residues. V lost 5 bases to trimming and J lost 5 bases; unmatched junction nucleotides: 11. CDR3 DNA: TGCGCCAGCAGTTACCGGGACAGGGGCCCAACAACTGAAGCTTTCTTT. It is translated as CASSYRDRGPTTEAFF.